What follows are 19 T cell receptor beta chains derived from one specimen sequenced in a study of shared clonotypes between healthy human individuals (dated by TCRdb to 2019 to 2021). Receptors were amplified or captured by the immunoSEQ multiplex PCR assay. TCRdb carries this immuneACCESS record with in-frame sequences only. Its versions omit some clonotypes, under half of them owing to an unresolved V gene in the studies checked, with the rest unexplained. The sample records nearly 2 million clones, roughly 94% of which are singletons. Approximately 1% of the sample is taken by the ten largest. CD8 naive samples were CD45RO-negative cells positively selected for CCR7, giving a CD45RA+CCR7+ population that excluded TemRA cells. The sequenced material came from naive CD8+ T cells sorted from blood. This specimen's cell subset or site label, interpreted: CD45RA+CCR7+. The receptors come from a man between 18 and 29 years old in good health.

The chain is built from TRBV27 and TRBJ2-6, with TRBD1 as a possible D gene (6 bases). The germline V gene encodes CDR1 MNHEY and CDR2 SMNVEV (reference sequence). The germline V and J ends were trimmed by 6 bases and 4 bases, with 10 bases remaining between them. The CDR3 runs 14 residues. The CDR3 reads CASSAGEGANVLTF. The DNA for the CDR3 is TGTGCCAGCAGCGCAGGGGAAGGGGCCAACGTCCTGACTTTC.

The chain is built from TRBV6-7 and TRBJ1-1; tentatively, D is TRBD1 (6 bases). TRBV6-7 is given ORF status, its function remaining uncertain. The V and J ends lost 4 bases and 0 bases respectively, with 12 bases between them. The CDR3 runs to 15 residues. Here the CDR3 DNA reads TGTGCCAGCAGTTCCCGGACAGATATGAACACTGAAGCTTTCTTT. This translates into CASSSRTDMNTEAFF.

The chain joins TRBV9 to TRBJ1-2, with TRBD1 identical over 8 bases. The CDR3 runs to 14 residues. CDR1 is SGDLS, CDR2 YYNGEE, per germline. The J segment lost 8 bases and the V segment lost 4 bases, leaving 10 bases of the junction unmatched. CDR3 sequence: CASSQDRGAYGYTF. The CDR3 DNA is TGTGCCAGCAGCCAAGACAGGGGCGCTTACGGCTACACCTTC. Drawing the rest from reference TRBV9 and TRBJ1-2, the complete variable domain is DSGVTQTPKHLITATGQRVTLRCSPRSGDLSVYWYQQSLDQGLQFLIQYYNGEERAKGNILERFSAQQFPDLHSELNLSSLELGDSALYFCASSQDRGAYGYTFGSGTRLTVV.

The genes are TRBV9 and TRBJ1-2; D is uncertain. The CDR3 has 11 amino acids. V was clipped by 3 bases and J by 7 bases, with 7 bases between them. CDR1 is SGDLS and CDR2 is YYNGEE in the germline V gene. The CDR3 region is CASSGPAGYTF. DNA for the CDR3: TGTGCCAGCAGCGGCCCCGCTGGCTACACCTTC.

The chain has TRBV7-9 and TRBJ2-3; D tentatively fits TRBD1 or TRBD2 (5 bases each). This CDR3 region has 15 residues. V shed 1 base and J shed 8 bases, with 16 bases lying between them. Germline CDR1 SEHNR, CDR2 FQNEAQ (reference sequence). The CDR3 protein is CASSLEVGAGGTQYF. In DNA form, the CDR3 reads TGTGCCAGCAGCTTAGAGGTAGGGGCCGGAGGTACGCAGTATTTT. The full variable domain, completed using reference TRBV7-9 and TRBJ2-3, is DTGVSQNPRHKITKRGQNVTFRCDPISEHNRLYWYRQTLGQGPEFLTYFQNEAQLEKSRLLSDRFSAERPKGSFSTLEIQRTEQGDSAMYLCASSLEVGAGGTQYFGPGTRLTVL.

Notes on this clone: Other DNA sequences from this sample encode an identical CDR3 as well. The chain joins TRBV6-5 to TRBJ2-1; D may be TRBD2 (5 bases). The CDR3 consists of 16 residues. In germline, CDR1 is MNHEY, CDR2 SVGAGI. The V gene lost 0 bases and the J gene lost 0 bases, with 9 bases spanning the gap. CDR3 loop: CASSYSTGDSYNEQFF. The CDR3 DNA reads TGTGCCAGCAGTTACTCGACCGGGGACTCCTACAATGAGCAGTTCTTC.

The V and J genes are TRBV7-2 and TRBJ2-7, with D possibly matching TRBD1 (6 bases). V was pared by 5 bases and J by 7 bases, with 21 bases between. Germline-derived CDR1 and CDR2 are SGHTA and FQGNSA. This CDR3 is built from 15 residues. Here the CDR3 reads CASSGGAELMREQYF. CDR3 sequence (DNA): TGTGCCAGCAGCGGGGGCGCGGAGTTGATGAGAGAGCAGTACTTC.

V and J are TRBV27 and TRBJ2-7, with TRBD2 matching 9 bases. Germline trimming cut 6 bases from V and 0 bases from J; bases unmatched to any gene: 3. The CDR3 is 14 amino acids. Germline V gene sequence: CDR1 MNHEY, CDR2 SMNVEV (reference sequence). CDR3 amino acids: CASRWTSVSYEQYF. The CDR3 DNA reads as TGTGCCAGCAGGTGGACTAGCGTCTCCTACGAGCAGTACTTC.

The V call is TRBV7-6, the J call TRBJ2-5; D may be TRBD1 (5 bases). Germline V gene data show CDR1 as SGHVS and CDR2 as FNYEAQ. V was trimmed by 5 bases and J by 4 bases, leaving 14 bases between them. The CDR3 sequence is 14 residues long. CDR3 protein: CASSDSTLLETQYF. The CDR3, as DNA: TGTGCCAGCAGCGACAGTACCCTTTTAGAGACCCAGTACTTC.

The CDR3 here is CATTLPGLRGGGTEAFF. The CDR3 DNA sequence: TGTGCCACCACCCTTCCGGGACTCAGGGGAGGGGGCACTGAAGCTTTCTTT. The V call is TRBV13, the J call TRBJ1-1; perhaps TRBD1 as D (6 bases). The V end lost 10 bases, the J end lost 4 bases, and 28 bases lay between the germline ends. CDR1 is PRHDT and CDR2 is FYEKMQ in the germline V gene (reference sequence). This CDR3 spans 17 amino acids.

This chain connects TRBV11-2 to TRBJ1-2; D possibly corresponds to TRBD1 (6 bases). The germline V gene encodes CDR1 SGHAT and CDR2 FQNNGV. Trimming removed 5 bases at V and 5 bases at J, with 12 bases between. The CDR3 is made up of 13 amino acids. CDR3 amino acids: CASSEVGGYGYTF. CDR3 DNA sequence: TGTGCCAGCAGCGAAGTAGGGGGATATGGCTACACCTTC.

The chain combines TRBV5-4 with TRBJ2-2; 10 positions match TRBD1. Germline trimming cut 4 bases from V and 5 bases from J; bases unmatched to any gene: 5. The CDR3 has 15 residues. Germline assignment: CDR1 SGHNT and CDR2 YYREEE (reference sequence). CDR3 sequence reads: CASSHGQGDTGELFF. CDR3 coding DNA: TGTGCCAGCAGCCACGGACAGGGGGATACCGGGGAGCTGTTTTTT. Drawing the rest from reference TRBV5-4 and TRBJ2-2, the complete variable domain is ETGVTQSPTHLIKTRGQQVTLRCSSQSGHNTVSWYQQALGQGPQFIFQYYREEENGRGNFPPRFSGLQFPNYSSELNVNALELDDSALYLCASSHGQGDTGELFFGEGSRLTVL.

The CDR3 DNA sequence: TGTGCCAGCAGTTCCGACAGGACGTACGAGCAGTACTTC. Its protein is CASSSDRTYEQYF. The V call is TRBV6-5, the J call TRBJ2-7; perhaps TRBD1 as D (6 bases). Trimming stripped 4 bases from V and 4 bases from J, with 11 bases between. This CDR3 comprises 13 residues. Germline CDR1 and CDR2: MNHEY and SVGAGI.

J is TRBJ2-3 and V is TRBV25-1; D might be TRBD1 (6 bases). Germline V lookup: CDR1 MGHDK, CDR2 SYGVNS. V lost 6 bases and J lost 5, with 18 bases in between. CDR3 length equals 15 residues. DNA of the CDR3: TGTGCCAGCAGAGACACAGGGTCGTTTGAAGATACGCAGTATTTT. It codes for CASRDTGSFEDTQYF.

The CDR3 is CATSRGTTGLQPQHF. The CDR3 coding sequence is TGTGCCACCAGCAGAGGCACGACAGGGCTTCAGCCCCAGCATTTT. The chain uses TRBV15 and TRBJ1-5, with TRBD1 matching over 7 bases. The germline gives CDR1 LNHNV, CDR2 YYDKDF (reference sequence). The V segment lost 1 base and the J segment 6 bases; nucleotides outside the gene matches: 6. CDR3 length: 15 residues.

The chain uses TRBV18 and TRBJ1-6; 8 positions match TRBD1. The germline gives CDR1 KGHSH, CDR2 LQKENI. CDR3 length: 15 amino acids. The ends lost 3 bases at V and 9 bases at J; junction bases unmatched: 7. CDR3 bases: TGTGCCAGCTCACCCGAGGACAGGGTCCGTTCACCCCTCCACTTT. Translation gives CASSPEDRVRSPLHF.

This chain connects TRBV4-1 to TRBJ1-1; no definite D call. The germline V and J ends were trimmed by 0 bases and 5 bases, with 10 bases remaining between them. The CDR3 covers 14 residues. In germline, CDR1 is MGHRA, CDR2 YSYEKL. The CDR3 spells CASSQDLGRTEAFF. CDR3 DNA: TGCGCCAGCAGCCAAGACTTAGGGCGGACTGAAGCTTTCTTT.

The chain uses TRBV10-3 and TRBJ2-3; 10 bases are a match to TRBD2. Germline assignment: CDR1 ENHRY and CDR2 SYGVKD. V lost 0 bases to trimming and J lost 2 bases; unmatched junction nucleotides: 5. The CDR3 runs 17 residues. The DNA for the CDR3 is TGTGCCATCAGTGAGTCGGCTAGCGGGGGAACCACAGATACGCAGTATTTT. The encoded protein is CAISESASGGTTDTQYF.

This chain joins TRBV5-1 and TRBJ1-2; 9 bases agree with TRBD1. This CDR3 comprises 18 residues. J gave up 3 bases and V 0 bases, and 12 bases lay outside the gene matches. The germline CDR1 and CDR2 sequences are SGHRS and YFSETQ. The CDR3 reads CASSLERGQGALDYGYTF. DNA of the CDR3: TGCGCCAGCAGCTTGGAGAGGGGACAGGGCGCTTTGGACTATGGCTACACCTTC.